This paragraph reports one T cell receptor (beta chain). The data were obtained in a study of blood T cell repertoires in COVID-19. Study-level information: The analysed material was cDNA or gDNA that came from T cells, B-cell-depleted T cells, or PBMCs.

The length of the CDR3 is 14 residues. Trimming at V came to 5 bases and at J to 5 bases, leaving 8 bases not matched to a gene. Germline V lookup: CDR1 LNHDA, CDR2 SQIVND (reference sequence). In the source study's methods: Amplified reference gene primers provided the basis for estimating nucleated cell counts. The assay was immunoSEQ multiplex PCR, and TCRdb's table has in-frame clones only and misses some. V and J calls and clone size are as listed in that table; D and trimming were resolved from the DNA. This table has around 30,000 clones, around 83% appearing once. The clonotype originates from a human donor in a cohort sampled during active COVID-19. What was sequenced was peripheral blood. The chain uses TRBV19 and TRBJ2-7; 8 bases fit TRBD1. The CDR3 DNA reads TGTGCCAGTAGTTTGTCTGCAGGGGGCGACGAGCAGTACTTC. Translated: CASSLSAGGDEQYF. Full variable domain (missing parts from reference TRBV19 and TRBJ2-7): DGGITQSPKYLFRKEGQNVTLSCEQNLNHDAMYWYRQDPGQGLRLIYYSQIVNDFQKGDIAEGYSVSREKKESFPLTVTSAQKNPTAFYLCASSLSAGGDEQYFGPGTRLTVT.